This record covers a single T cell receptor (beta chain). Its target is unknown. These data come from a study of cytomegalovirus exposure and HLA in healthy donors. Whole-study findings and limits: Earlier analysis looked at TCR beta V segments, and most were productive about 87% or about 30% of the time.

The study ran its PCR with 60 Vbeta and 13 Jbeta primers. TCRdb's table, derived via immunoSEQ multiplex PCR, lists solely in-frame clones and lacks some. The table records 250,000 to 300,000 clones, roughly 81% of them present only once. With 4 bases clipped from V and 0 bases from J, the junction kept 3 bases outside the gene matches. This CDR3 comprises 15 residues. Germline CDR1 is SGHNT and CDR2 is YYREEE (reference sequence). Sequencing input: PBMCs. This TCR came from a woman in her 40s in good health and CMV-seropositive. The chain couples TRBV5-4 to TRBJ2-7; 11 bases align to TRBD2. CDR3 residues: CASSLGLAASYEQYF. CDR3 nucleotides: TGTGCCAGCAGCCTGGGACTAGCGGCCTCCTACGAGCAGTACTTC. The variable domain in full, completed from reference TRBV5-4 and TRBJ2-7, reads ETGVTQSPTHLIKTRGQQVTLRCSSQSGHNTVSWYQQALGQGPQFIFQYYREEENGRGNFPPRFSGLQFPNYSSELNVNALELDDSALYLCASSLGLAASYEQYFGPGTRLTVT.